Reported below is one TCR beta chain. The data belong to a study of T cell changes during pregnancy in multiple sclerosis. With 7 bases removed from V and 6 bases from J, the gap between germline ends came to 22 bases. Per germline, CDR1 SGHRS and CDR2 YFSETQ. This CDR3 spans 15 amino acids. Repertoires were generated with immunoSEQ multiplex PCR, while TCRdb's copy carries only in-frame clones and drops some. The top ten clones hold roughly 1.1% of a sample with 50,000 or so clones, approximately 92% of them seen once. The clonotype was recovered from a female donor in good health, enrolled as a control in a pregnancy study. This sample comprised peripheral blood, obtained after pregnancy. V gene TRBV5-1 combines with J gene TRBJ1-2; a possible D gene is TRBD1 (6 bases). The CDR3, as DNA: TGCGCCAGCGGTACAGGGCATGGGGCCGAGAATGGCTACACCTTC. Translating it yields CASGTGHGAENGYTF.